This T cell receptor (beta chain) was sequenced during a study of T-cell reconstitution after alpha-beta-depleted transplantation in children. CDR3 length: 14 residues. Germline CDR1 reads LGHNA; CDR2 reads YSLEER. Deletions cut 1 base from V and 5 bases from J, with 11 bases between. Many counts were recorded for this clonotype. Molecular barcoding with unique molecular identifiers was used for the TCRbeta library. A single record per CDR3 protein comes from TCRdb applying MiXCR to the PCR reads. The sample contains about 230,000 distinct CDR3 sequences, about 8.8% of which appear only once. Material: PBMCs from the stem cell graft donor, obtained from the stem cell graft. J is TRBJ1-1 and V is TRBV4-3, with D unresolved. The receptor comes from a human donor who donated a stem cell graft to a child with SCID. The CDR3 coding sequence is TGCGCCAGCAGCCAAGGGGCCCTCGGGACTGAAGCTTTCTTT. It encodes CASSQGALGTEAFF.